This TCR beta chain was sequenced in a study of T cell responses to AZD1222 COVID-19 vaccine. Broader study findings: Baseline seropositivity occurred in only a handful of AZD1222 recipients. White British ancestry dominated among donors, who included more females, and clonal diversity was possibly underestimated.

Germline values: CDR1 SGHNT, CDR2 YYREEE (reference sequence). V lost 3 bases and J lost 8; bases outside the gene matches: 10. The CDR3 has 14 amino acids. The method was immunoSEQ multiplex PCR; TCRdb's version includes in-frame clones alone and lacks a portion of them. Of approximately 200,000 clones listed, around 93% are singletons. With regard to this clone: Its specificity is unknown.

Here the sequenced sample was peripheral blood, taken on day 0 of AZD1222 vaccination. The source is an adult in good health. The genes are TRBV5-4 and TRBJ1-2, with 7 bases fitting TRBD1. In DNA, the CDR3 is TGTGCCAGCAGCTCCACCCAGGGGGACCGAGGCTACACCTTC. Translating it yields CASSSTQGDRGYTF.